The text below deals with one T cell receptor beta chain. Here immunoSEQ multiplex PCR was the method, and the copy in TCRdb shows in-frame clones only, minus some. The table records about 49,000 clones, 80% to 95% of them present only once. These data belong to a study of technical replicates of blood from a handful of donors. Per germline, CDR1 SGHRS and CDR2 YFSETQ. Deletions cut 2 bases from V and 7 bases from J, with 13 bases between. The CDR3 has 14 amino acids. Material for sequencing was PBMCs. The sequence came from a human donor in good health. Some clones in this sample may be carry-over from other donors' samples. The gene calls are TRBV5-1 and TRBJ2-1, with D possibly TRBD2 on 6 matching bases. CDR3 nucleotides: TGCGCCAGCAGCTTCGGACTACCTGTTAATGAGCAGTTCTTC. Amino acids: CASSFGLPVNEQFF.